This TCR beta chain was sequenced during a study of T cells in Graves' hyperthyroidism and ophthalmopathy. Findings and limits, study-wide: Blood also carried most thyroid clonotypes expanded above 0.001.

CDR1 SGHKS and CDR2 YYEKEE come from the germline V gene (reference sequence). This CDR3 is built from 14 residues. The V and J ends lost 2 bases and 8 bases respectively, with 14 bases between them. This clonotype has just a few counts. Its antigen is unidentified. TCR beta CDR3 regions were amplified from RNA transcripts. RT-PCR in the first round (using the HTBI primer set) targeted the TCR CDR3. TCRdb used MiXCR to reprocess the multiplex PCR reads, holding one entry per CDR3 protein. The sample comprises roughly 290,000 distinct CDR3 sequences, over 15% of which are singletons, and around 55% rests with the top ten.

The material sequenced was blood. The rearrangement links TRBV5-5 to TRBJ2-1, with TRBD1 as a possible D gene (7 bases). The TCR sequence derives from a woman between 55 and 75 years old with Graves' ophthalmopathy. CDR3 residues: CASSFGRGDHEQFF. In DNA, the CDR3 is TGTGCCAGCAGCTTTGGCAGGGGGGATCATGAGCAGTTCTTC.